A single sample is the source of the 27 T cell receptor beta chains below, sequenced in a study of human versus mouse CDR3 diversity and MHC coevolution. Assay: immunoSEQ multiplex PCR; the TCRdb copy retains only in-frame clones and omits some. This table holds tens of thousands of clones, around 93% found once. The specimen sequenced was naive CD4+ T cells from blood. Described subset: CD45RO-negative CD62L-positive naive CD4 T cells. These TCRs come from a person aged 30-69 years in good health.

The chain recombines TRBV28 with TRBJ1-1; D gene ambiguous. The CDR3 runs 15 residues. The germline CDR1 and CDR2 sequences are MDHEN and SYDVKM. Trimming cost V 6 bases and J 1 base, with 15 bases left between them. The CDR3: CASSPSPTPNTEAFF. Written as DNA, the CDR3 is TGTGCCAGCAGCCCCTCCCCGACACCGAACACTGAAGCTTTCTTT.

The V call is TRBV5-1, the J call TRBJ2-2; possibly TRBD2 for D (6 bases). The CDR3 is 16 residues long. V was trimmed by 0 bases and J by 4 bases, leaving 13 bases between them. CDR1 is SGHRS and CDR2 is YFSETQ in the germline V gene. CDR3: CASSLDGRSLTGELFF. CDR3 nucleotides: TGCGCCAGCAGCTTGGACGGGAGATCTCTCACCGGGGAGCTGTTTTTT.

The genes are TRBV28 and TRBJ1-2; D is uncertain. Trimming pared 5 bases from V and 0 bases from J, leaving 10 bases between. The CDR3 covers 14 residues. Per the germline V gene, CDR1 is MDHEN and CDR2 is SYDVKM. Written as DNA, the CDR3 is TGTGCCAGCAGTCTCCCCGGGGCTAACTATGGCTACACCTTC. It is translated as CASSLPGANYGYTF.

CDR3 sequence reads: CASSLGPRVYGYTF. In DNA, the CDR3 is TGTGCCAGCAGCTTAGGTCCCAGGGTCTATGGCTACACCTTC. The V call is TRBV7-2, the J call TRBJ1-2, with a tentative D call TRBD1 (5 bases). In germline, CDR1 is SGHTA, CDR2 FQGNSA. This CDR3 region has 14 residues. Trimming left V 1 base short and J 4 bases short, with 10 bases between.

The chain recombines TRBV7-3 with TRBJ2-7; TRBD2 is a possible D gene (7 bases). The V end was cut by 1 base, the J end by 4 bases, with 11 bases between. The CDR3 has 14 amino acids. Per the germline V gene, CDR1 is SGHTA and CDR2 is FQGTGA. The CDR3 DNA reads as TGTGCCAGCAGCTTAAACGGGGGGCTTTACGAGCAGTACTTC. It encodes CASSLNGGLYEQYF.

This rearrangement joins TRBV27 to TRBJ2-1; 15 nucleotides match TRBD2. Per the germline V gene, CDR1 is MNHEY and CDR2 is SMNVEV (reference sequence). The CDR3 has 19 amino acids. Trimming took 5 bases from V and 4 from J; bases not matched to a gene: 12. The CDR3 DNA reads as TGTGCCAGCAGTCTTGGACTAGCGGGAGGGCCGGGTGGTTACAATGAGCAGTTCTTC. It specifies CASSLGLAGGPGGYNEQFF.

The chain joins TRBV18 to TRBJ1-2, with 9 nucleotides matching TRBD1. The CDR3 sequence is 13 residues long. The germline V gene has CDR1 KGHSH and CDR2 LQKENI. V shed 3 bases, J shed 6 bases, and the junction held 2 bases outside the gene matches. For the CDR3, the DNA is TGTGCCAGCTCACCCGGGACAGGGCATGGCTACACCTTC. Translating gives CASSPGTGHGYTF.

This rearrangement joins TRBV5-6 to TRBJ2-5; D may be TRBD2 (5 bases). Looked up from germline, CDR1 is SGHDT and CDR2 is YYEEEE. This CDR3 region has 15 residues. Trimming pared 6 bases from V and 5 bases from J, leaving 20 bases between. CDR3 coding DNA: TGTGCCAGCATAAAGACCCGAGGGAGTGGGGAGACCCAGTACTTC. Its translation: CASIKTRGSGETQYF.

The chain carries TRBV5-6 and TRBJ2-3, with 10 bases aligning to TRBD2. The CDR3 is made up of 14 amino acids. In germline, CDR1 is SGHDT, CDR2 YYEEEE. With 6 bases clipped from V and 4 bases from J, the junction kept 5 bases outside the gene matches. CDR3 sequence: CASTNSGGSDTQYF. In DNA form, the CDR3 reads TGTGCCAGCACCAATAGCGGGGGGTCAGATACGCAGTATTTT.

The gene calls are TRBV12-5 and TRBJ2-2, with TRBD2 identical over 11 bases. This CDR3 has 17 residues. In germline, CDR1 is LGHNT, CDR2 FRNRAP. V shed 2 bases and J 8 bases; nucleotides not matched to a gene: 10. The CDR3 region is CASGLTLLAGEGGELFF. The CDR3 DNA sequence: TGTGCTAGTGGTTTGACACTACTAGCGGGAGAAGGAGGGGAGCTGTTTTTT.

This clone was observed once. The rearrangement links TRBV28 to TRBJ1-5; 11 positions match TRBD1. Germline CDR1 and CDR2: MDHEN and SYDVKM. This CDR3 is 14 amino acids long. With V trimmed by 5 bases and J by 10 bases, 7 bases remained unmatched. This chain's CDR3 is CASSRPGTGGPQHF. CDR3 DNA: TGTGCCAGCAGTCGTCCCGGGACAGGGGGACCCCAGCATTTT.

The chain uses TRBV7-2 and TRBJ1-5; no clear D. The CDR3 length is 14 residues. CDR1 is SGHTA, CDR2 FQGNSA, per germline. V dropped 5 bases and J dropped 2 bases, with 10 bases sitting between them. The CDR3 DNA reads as TGTGCCAGCAGCCCCGGTCTAGGCAATCAGCCCCAGCATTTT. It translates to CASSPGLGNQPQHF.

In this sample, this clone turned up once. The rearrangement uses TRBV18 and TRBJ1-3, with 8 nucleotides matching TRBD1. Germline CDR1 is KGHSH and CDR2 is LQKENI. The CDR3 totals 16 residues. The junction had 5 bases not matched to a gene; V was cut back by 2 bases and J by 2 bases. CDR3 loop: CASSPRQGYAGNTIYF. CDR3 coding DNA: TGTGCCAGCTCACCAAGACAGGGGTACGCTGGAAACACCATATATTTT. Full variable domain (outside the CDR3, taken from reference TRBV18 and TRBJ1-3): NAGVMQNPRHLVRRRGQEARLRCSPMKGHSHVYWYRQLPEEGLKFMVYLQKENIIDESGMPKERFSAEFPKEGPSILRIQQVVRGDSAAYFCASSPRQGYAGNTIYFGEGSWLTVV.

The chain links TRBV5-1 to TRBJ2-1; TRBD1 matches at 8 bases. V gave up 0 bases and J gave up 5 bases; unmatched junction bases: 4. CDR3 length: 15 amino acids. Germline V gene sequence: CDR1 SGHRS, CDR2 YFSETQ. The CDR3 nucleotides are TGCGCCAGCAGCTTGGGGACAGGGAGAGACAATGAGCAGTTCTTC. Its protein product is CASSLGTGRDNEQFF.

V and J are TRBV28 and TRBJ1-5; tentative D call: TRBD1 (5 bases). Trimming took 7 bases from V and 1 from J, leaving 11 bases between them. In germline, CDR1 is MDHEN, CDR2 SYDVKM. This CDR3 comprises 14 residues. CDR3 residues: CASTQGGSNQPQHF. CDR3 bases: TGTGCCAGCACCCAGGGAGGAAGCAATCAGCCCCAGCATTTT.

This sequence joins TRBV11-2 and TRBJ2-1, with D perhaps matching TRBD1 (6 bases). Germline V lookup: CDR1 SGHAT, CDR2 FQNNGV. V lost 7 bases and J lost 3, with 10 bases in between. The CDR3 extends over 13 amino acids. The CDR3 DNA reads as TGTGCCAGCAAAGGACAGTACTACAATGAGCAGTTCTTC. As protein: CASKGQYYNEQFF.

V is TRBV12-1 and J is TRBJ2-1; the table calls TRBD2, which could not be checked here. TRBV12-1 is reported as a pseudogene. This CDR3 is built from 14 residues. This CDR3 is CASSFLAAYNEQFF. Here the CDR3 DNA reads TGTGCCAGCAGCTTCCTAGCGGCTTACAATGAGCAGTTCTTC.

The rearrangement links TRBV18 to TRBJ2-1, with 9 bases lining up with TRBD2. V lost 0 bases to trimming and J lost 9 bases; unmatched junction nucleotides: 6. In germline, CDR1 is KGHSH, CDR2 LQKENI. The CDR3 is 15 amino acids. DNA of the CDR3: TGTGCCAGCTCACCACCGGGACTAGCTAAAAGTGAGCAGTTCTTC. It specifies CASSPPGLAKSEQFF.

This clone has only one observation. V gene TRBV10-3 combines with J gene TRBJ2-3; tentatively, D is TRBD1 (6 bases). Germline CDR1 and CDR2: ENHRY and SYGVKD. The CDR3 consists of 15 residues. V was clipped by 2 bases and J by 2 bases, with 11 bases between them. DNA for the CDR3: TGTGCCATCAGTGAGAGCAGGGGAATCACAGATACGCAGTATTTT. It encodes CAISESRGITDTQYF.

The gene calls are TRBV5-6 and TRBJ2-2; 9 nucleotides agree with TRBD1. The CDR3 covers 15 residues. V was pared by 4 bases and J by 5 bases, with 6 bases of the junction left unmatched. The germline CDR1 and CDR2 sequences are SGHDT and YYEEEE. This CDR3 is CASSRTGGGTGELFF. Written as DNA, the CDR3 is TGTGCCAGCAGCAGAACAGGGGGCGGTACCGGGGAGCTGTTTTTT.

CDR3 sequence (DNA): TGTGCCAGCAGCTTCCAGGGAGGGGGGGAAAAACTGTTTTTT. Amino acid sequence: CASSFQGGGEKLFF. This chain uses TRBV7-2 with TRBJ1-4; tentatively, D is TRBD1 (6 bases). Germline CDR1 and CDR2: SGHTA and FQGNSA. The V gene lost 3 bases and the J gene lost 8 bases, with 13 bases spanning the gap. This CDR3 comprises 14 residues.

In nucleotides, the CDR3 is TGTGCCAGCTCACCATCCGACAGGGGGCATGAAAAACTGTTTTTT. Residues: CASSPSDRGHEKLFF. V gene TRBV18 combines with J gene TRBJ1-4, with TRBD1 matching 10 bases. This CDR3 comprises 15 residues. From germline, CDR1 is KGHSH and CDR2 LQKENI. J gave up 6 bases and V 2 bases, and 3 bases lay outside the gene matches.

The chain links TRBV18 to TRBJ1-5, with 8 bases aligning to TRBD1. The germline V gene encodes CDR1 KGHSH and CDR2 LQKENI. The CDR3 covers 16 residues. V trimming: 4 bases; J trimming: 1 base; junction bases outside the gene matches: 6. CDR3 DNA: TGTGCCAGCTCACAAGGACAGGGTGGGAGCAATCAGCCCCAGCATTTT. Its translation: CASSQGQGGSNQPQHF. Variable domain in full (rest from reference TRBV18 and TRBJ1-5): NAGVMQNPRHLVRRRGQEARLRCSPMKGHSHVYWYRQLPEEGLKFMVYLQKENIIDESGMPKERFSAEFPKEGPSILRIQQVVRGDSAAYFCASSQGQGGSNQPQHFGDGTRLSIL.

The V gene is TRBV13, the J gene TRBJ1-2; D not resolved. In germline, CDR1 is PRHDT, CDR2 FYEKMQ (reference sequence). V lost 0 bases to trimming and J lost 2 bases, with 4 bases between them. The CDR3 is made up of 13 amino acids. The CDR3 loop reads CASSLGRNYGYTF. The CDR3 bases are TGTGCCAGCAGCTTAGGCAGAAACTATGGCTACACCTTC.

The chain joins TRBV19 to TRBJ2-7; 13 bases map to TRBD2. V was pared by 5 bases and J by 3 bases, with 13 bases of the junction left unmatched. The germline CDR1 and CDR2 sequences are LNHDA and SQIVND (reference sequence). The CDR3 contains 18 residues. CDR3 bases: TGTGCCAGTAGTTCCTTCGGGACTAGCGGGACCCCGCTCTACGAGCAGTACTTC. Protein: CASSSFGTSGTPLYEQYF.

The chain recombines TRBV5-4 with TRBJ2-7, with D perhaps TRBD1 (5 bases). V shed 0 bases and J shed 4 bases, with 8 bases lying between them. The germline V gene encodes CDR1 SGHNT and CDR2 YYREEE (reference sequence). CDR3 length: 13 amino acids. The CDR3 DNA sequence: TGTGCCAGCAGCTTGGTTGGACAATACGAGCAGTACTTC. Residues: CASSLVGQYEQYF.

CDR3 nucleotides: TGTGCCAGCAGTTACGGCGGCGGGAACACAGATACGCAGTATTTT. Translating it yields CASSYGGGNTDTQYF. The rearrangement joins TRBV6-5 to TRBJ2-3; TRBD2 might be the D (6 bases). Per germline, CDR1 MNHEY and CDR2 SVGAGI. The CDR3 runs 15 residues. The germline V and J ends were trimmed by 2 bases and 2 bases, with 11 bases remaining between them.